What follows are 17 T cell receptor beta chains derived from one specimen sequenced in a study of blood T cell repertoires in COVID-19. The table came from immunoSEQ multiplex PCR; TCRdb's copy has only in-frame clones and leaves some out. Among 200,000 to 250,000 clones listed, around 83% were seen once. The material sequenced was PBMCs or T cells enriched from blood (not recorded which). Every receptor here comes from a woman in her thirties or forties who had recovered from COVID-19.

The CDR3 sequence: CASSLTGSSDEQYV. In nucleotides, the CDR3 is TGCGCCAGCAGCTTGACAGGTAGCTCAGACGAGCAGTACGTC. This chain links TRBV5-1 with TRBJ2-7, with a possible D match to TRBD1 (5 bases). The V end lost 1 base, the J end lost 5 bases, and 13 bases lay between the germline ends. From germline, CDR1 is SGHRS and CDR2 YFSETQ. The CDR3 totals 14 residues.

This clone was seen a single time. The chain combines TRBV7-2 with TRBJ2-5; D unresolved. V was pared by 5 bases and J by 5 bases, with 18 bases between. Germline CDR1 and CDR2: SGHTA and FQGNSA. The CDR3 loop spans 15 amino acids. CDR3 region: CASSPRYHPAETQYF. The DNA for the CDR3 is TGTGCCAGCAGCCCCCGGTACCACCCAGCGGAGACCCAGTACTTC.

This clone was observed a few times. The genes are TRBV28 and TRBJ2-3, with D possibly being TRBD2 (5 bases). CDR1 is MDHEN and CDR2 is SYDVKM in the germline V gene. V dropped 7 bases and J dropped 2 bases, with 13 bases sitting between them. The CDR3 extends over 14 amino acids. The CDR3 bases are TGTGCCAGCAAACGGGGAATACCCACAGATACGCAGTATTTT. It is translated as CASKRGIPTDTQYF.

The J gene is TRBJ2-1, the V gene TRBV24-1, with TRBD2 matching 12 bases. CDR3 length: 16 amino acids. V shed 4 bases and J 7 bases; nucleotides not matched to a gene: 7. The germline V gene encodes CDR1 KGHDR and CDR2 SFDVKD. CDR3 residues: CATSEPTSGRRNEQFF. The CDR3 nucleotides read TGTGCCACCAGTGAACCGACTAGCGGGAGAAGGAATGAGCAGTTCTTC.

The sample holds one count of this clone. The V call is TRBV3-1 (or the pseudogene TRBV3-2), the J call TRBJ2-1; 13 positions match TRBD2. J gave up 4 bases and V 7 bases, and 4 bases lay outside the gene matches. This CDR3 spans 15 amino acids. CDR1 is LGHDT, CDR2 YNNKEL, per germline (reference sequence). The CDR3 region is CASTRTSGGYNEQFF. The CDR3 DNA is TGTGCCAGCACCCGGACTAGCGGGGGTTACAATGAGCAGTTCTTC.

This chain connects TRBV28 to TRBJ2-2; D might be TRBD1 (5 bases). Trimming left V 2 bases short and J 5 bases short, with 12 bases between. There are 15 residues in the CDR3. Germline V lookup: CDR1 MDHEN, CDR2 SYDVKM. The CDR3 region is CASSLNPGNTGELFF. Written as DNA, the CDR3 is TGTGCCAGCAGTTTAAACCCAGGGAATACCGGGGAGCTGTTTTTT.

The chain has TRBV20-1 and TRBJ2-3; 14 bases agree with TRBD2. The CDR3 runs 15 residues. With 3 bases clipped from V and 3 bases from J, the junction kept 2 bases outside the gene matches. The germline V gene has CDR1 DFQATT and CDR2 SNEGSKA (reference sequence). The CDR3 loop is CSASRTSGRTDTQYF. The CDR3 region has the DNA TGCAGTGCTAGTCGGACTAGCGGGAGGACAGATACGCAGTATTTT.

Remarks on this clone: This CDR3 is also generated by other DNA sequences in the sample. The V gene is TRBV25-1, the J gene TRBJ1-2, with 7 bases matching TRBD1. Germline V lookup: CDR1 MGHDK, CDR2 SYGVNS. The CDR3 spans 13 residues. Trimming removed 8 bases from V and 2 bases from J; junction bases left unmatched: 5. The CDR3 loop reads CASSRGRNYGYTF. The CDR3 DNA is TGTGCCAGCTCGAGGGGGCGGAACTATGGCTACACCTTC.

This clone was counted a single time. This sequence joins TRBV7-8 and TRBJ1-5; the match to TRBD1 covers 8 bases. Germline trimming cut 5 bases from V and 5 bases from J; bases unmatched to any gene: 8. The CDR3 length is 15 residues. The germline CDR1 and CDR2 sequences are SGHVS and FQNEAQ. The CDR3 region is CASSMSRDRYQPQHF. CDR3 coding DNA: TGTGCCAGCAGCATGAGCCGGGACAGGTATCAGCCCCAGCATTTT.

The rearrangement uses TRBV2 and TRBJ2-1; 10 nucleotides align to TRBD2. CDR1 and CDR2 (germline): SNHLY, FYNNEI. The ends lost 6 bases at V and 2 bases at J; junction bases unmatched: 4. This CDR3 has 15 residues. The CDR3 loop reads CASRELAGTYNEQFF. In nucleotides, the CDR3 is TGTGCCAGCAGGGAACTAGCGGGAACCTACAATGAGCAGTTCTTC.

A word on this clone: This specimen includes other DNA sequences encoding the same CDR3. V usage is TRBV7-3 and J usage is TRBJ1-1; a weak D match, TRBD1 (6 bases). Deletions cut 3 bases from V and 1 base from J, with 6 bases between. Germline V gives CDR1 SGHTA, CDR2 FQGTGA. The CDR3 spans 13 residues. The chain's CDR3 is CASSLDRNTEAFF. The CDR3 DNA reads TGTGCCAGCAGCTTGGACAGGAACACTGAAGCTTTCTTT.

The CDR3 protein is CASSQRQNYEQYF. CDR3 sequence (DNA): TGTGCCAGCAGCCAGCGGCAGAACTACGAGCAGTACTTC. The chain carries TRBV3-1 (or the pseudogene TRBV3-2) and TRBJ2-7, with D unclear. In germline, CDR1 is LGHDT, CDR2 YNNKEL (reference sequence). The CDR3 has 13 amino acids. V lost 3 bases, J lost 3 bases, and 9 bases lay in between.

This chain joins TRBV9 and TRBJ1-2; 9 nucleotides agree with TRBD1. Trimming took 4 bases from V and 3 from J; bases not matched to a gene: 7. Looked up from germline, CDR1 is SGDLS and CDR2 is YYNGEE. This CDR3 comprises 15 residues. In DNA form, the CDR3 reads TGTGCCAGCAGCCCGACGGGACAGGGATACTATGGCTACACCTTC. Its protein product is CASSPTGQGYYGYTF.

DNA for the CDR3: TGTGCCAGCAGCCCCCTCCCAGGACAAGTCCACAATGAGCAGTTCTTC. Encoded protein: CASSPLPGQVHNEQFF. This chain uses TRBV11-3 with TRBJ2-1; a possible D gene is TRBD1 (5 bases). Trimming stripped 5 bases from V and 5 bases from J, with 19 bases between. This CDR3 contains 16 residues. CDR1 and CDR2 from the germline V gene are SGHNT and YENEEA.

This chain links TRBV7-2 with TRBJ2-2, with TRBD1 identical over 7 bases. CDR1 is SGHTA and CDR2 is FQGNSA in the germline V gene. The ends lost 5 bases at V and 1 base at J; junction bases unmatched: 7. The CDR3 has 16 amino acids. The CDR3 region has the DNA TGTGCCAGCAGCCTTCGACAGGGCCGGAACACCGGGGAGCTGTTTTTT. It encodes CASSLRQGRNTGELFF.

This clone appeared a single time. The gene calls are TRBV6-6 and TRBJ2-3; no firm D call. Germline CDR1 and CDR2: MNHNY and SVGAGI (reference sequence). This CDR3 has 14 amino acids. The germline V and J ends were trimmed by 6 bases and 7 bases, with 17 bases remaining between them. The CDR3: CASRERQALNTQYF. The CDR3 coding sequence is TGTGCCAGCAGGGAACGGCAGGCACTCAATACGCAGTATTTT.

The V gene is TRBV9, the J gene TRBJ1-3; tentatively, D is TRBD1 (5 bases). CDR3 length: 15 amino acids. Germline lookup yields CDR1 SGDLS and CDR2 YYNGEE. V was clipped by 0 bases and J by 4 bases, with 11 bases between them. CDR3 coding DNA: TGTGCCAGCAGCGTAGGCCAGGGCGTCGGAAACACCATATATTTT. This translates into CASSVGQGVGNTIYF. The variable domain in full, with the rest retrieved from reference TRBV9 and TRBJ1-3, is DSGVTQTPKHLITATGQRVTLRCSPRSGDLSVYWYQQSLDQGLQFLIQYYNGEERAKGNILERFSAQQFPDLHSELNLSSLELGDSALYFCASSVGQGVGNTIYFGEGSWLTVV.